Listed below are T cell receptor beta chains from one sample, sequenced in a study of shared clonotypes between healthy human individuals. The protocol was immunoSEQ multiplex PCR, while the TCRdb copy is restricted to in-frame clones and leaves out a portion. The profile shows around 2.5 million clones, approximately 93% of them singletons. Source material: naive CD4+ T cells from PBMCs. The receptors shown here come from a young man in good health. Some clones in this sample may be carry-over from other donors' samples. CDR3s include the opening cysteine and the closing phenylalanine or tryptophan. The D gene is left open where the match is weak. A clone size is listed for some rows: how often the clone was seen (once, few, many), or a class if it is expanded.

CSVAAGGEGNTEAFF,TGCAGCGTGGCAGCAGGGGGCGAGGGAAACACTGAAGCTTTCTTT,-,TRBV29-1,TRBD1,TRBJ1-1
CASSLASGTDTQYF,TGTGCCAGCAGCTTAGCGTCCGGCACAGATACGCAGTATTTT,-,TRBV7-2,-,TRBJ2-3
CASSQGQYNQPQHF,TGTGCCAGCAGCCAGGGACAGTACAATCAGCCCCAGCATTTT,few,TRBV7-2,TRBD1,TRBJ1-5
CASSFPQGYEQYF,TGTGCCAGCAGTTTCCCCCAGGGCTACGAGCAGTACTTC,-,TRBV27,-,TRBJ2-7
CASSVTGGRGPYEQYF,TGTGCCAGCAGCGTTACCGGCGGGAGAGGCCCCTACGAGCAGTACTTC,-,TRBV9,TRBD2,TRBJ2-7
CASQVRFYEQYF,TGTGCCAGCCAGGTCCGGTTCTACGAGCAGTACTTC,-,TRBV5-8,-,TRBJ2-7
CASRTGPVASTDTQYF,TGTGCCAGTAGAACAGGTCCGGTAGCTAGCACAGATACGCAGTATTTT,once,TRBV19,-,TRBJ2-3
CASTRGTSGRLGTDTQYF,TGTGCCAGCACCCGTGGGACTAGCGGGAGGTTGGGGACAGATACGCAGTATTTT,-,TRBV7-9,TRBD2,TRBJ2-3
CASSYPGQSETQYF,TGTGCCAGCAGTTATCCTGGTCAGAGTGAGACCCAGTACTTC,once,TRBV6-6,-,TRBJ2-5
CASSMGRGQGTYGYTF,TGTGCCAGTAGTATGGGACGGGGACAGGGCACCTATGGCTACACCTTC,-,TRBV19,TRBD1,TRBJ1-2
CAWRAGGLAGVEQYF,TGTGCCTGGAGGGCGGGGGGACTAGCGGGAGTAGAGCAGTACTTC,-,TRBV30,TRBD2,TRBJ2-7
CASTPTGRVTDTQYF,TGTGCCAGCACCCCCACGGGGCGGGTCACAGATACGCAGTATTTT,-,TRBV6-6,-,TRBJ2-3
CASSGRQAKYLDYGYTF,TGTGCCAGCAGTGGCCGACAGGCTAAGTACTTGGACTATGGCTACACCTTC,-,TRBV6-1,-,TRBJ1-2
CASSASLGWQYF,TGTGCCAGTAGTGCCAGCTTGGGCTGGCAGTACTTC,-,TRBV19,-,TRBJ2-7
CASRKGEGRGYTF,TGTGCCAGCAGGAAGGGGGAAGGTCGTGGCTACACCTTC,once,TRBV5-8,-,TRBJ1-2
CASSQPHTDTQYF,TGTGCCAGCAGCCAACCCCACACAGATACGCAGTATTTT,-,TRBV4-2,-,TRBJ2-3
CASRPPLGGGLYNEQFF,TGTGCCAGCAGGCCGCCCTTAGGGGGAGGACTCTACAATGAGCAGTTCTTC,-,TRBV28,-,TRBJ2-1
CASSPTIDGDTIYF,TGTGCCAGCAGCCCTACGATAGACGGGGACACCATATATTTT,-,TRBV7-3,-,TRBJ1-3
CASSQDNGGAAYGYTF,TGCGCCAGCAGCCAAGATAACGGGGGAGCTGCCTATGGCTACACCTTC,-,TRBV4-1,-,TRBJ1-2
CASSPAGIYNEQFF,TGTGCCAGCAGCCCAGCCGGTATTTACAATGAGCAGTTCTTC,-,TRBV7-3,-,TRBJ2-1
CASSLDQGWGTEAFF,TGCGCCAGCAGCTTGGACCAGGGTTGGGGCACTGAAGCTTTCTTT,once,TRBV5-1,-,TRBJ1-1
CASSPASYNEQFF,TGTGCCAGCAGTCCTGCCTCCTACAATGAGCAGTTCTTC,-,TRBV28,-,TRBJ2-1
CAWSALSKWSFF,TGTGCCTGGAGTGCCCTCAGTAAGTGGAGTTTCTTC,-,TRBV30,-,TRBJ2-1
CANPSARTYNEQFF,TGTGCCAATCCCTCGGCGCGGACCTACAATGAGCAGTTCTTC,-,TRBV19,-,TRBJ2-1
CASSSQGQGGGYTF,TGTGCCAGCAGCTCGCAGGGACAGGGTGGTGGCTACACCTTC,-,TRBV7-2,TRBD1,TRBJ1-2
CASSYAWTNNEQFF,TGTGCCAGCAGTTACGCTTGGACTAACAATGAGCAGTTCTTC,-,TRBV6-5,-,TRBJ2-1
CASSLVLAGQETQYF,TGCGCCAGCAGCTTGGTTCTAGCGGGACAAGAGACCCAGTACTTC,-,TRBV5-1,TRBD2,TRBJ2-5
CASSHSPGEVAGTSYEQYF,TGCGCCAGCTCGCATTCTCCCGGGGAAGTAGCCGGTACCTCCTACGAGCAGTACTTC,-,TRBV4-1,-,TRBJ2-7
CASSAGLPTAAFF,TGTGCCAGCAGCGCGGGACTGCCTACCGCAGCTTTCTTT,-,TRBV5-4,-,TRBJ1-1
CASSPMPGTGSSSTYEQYF,TGTGCCAGCTCACCAATGCCCGGGACAGGGTCTTCCTCGACTTACGAGCAGTACTTC,-,TRBV18,TRBD1,TRBJ2-7
CASSVFQGGNYGYTF,TGTGCCAGCAGCGTGTTCCAGGGAGGGAACTATGGCTACACCTTC,once,TRBV9,-,TRBJ1-2
CASSHSGSVTDTQYF,TGCGCCAGCAGCCATAGCGGGAGTGTAACAGATACGCAGTATTTT,-,TRBV4-1,TRBD2,TRBJ2-3
CASSLDSSNTEAFF,TGCGCCAGCAGCTTGGACTCATCGAACACTGAAGCTTTCTTT,-,TRBV5-1,-,TRBJ1-1
CASSPAPRGGNSPLHF,TGCGCCAGCAGCCCGGCGCCCCGGGGAGGTAATTCACCCCTCCACTTT,-,TRBV5-1,-,TRBJ1-6
CASSLAGTGPTEAFF,TGTGCCAGCAGCTTAGCGGGGACAGGGCCCACTGAAGCTTTCTTT,-,TRBV7-9,TRBD1,TRBJ1-1
CASSPTKISTEAFF,TGTGCCAGCAGCCCCACGAAGATTAGCACTGAAGCTTTCTTT,once,TRBV28,-,TRBJ1-1
CASSLPGGVETQYF,TGTGCCAGCAGTTTACCAGGGGGTGTGGAGACCCAGTACTTC,-,TRBV28,TRBD1,TRBJ2-5
CASSNGREQFTDTQYF,TGTGCCAGCAGCAATGGACGGGAGCAATTCACAGATACGCAGTATTTT,-,TRBV21-1,-,TRBJ2-3
CASSQQGSRGYTF,TGTGCCAGCAGCCAACAGGGTTCCCGTGGCTACACCTTC,-,TRBV28,-,TRBJ1-2
CASSRNLLAGRLDTQYF,TGTGCCAGCAGCCGAAACCTACTAGCGGGAAGGCTGGATACGCAGTATTTT,-,TRBV7-9,TRBD2,TRBJ2-3